This T cell receptor beta chain was captured by sequencing in a study of shared clonotypes between healthy human individuals. TCRdb keeps only in-frame clones here, not all; method: immunoSEQ multiplex PCR. Altogether around 1.6 million clones are present, approximately 98% being singletons, with the ten largest covering roughly 0.4%. The V end was cut by 4 bases, the J end by 5 bases, with 11 bases between. This CDR3 has 13 amino acids. CDR1 and CDR2 from the germline V gene are MNHEY and SVGAGI. Findings and limits, study-wide: Among donors, sharing of clonotypes was expected to be affected by sequencing depth. Clonotype sharing across four donors was observed for 4% to 6.5% of naive CD4 clonotypes. The diversity represented, both genetic and in exposure history, was limited by few donors.

Remarks on this clone: The antigen remains undetermined.

The origin of this receptor is a man under 40 in good health. The sequenced material came from naive CD4+ T cells sorted from blood. Noted subset: CD45RA+ positively selected. This chain uses TRBV6-5 with TRBJ1-1; D is unclear. The CDR3 loop reads CASSSLSGTEAFF. The CDR3, as DNA: TGTGCCAGCAGTTCACTATCAGGAACTGAAGCTTTCTTT.